The 7 T cell receptor beta chains reported below all come from one sample, sequenced in a study of blood T cell repertoires in COVID-19. TCRdb's copy holds only in-frame clones and misses some; the assay was immunoSEQ multiplex PCR. The top ten hold 10% to 11% of the sample, which has roughly 200,000 clones, 80% to 90% seen once. Sequencing was carried out using peripheral blood. The source of these receptors is a human donor with active or convalescent COVID-19. The donor label of this sample is uncertain.

The chain links TRBV29-1 to TRBJ2-7; 10 bases are a match to TRBD2. This CDR3 is built from 13 residues. Germline V gene lookup returns CDR1 SQVTM and CDR2 ANQGSEA. V lost 7 bases to trimming and J lost 6 bases; unmatched junction nucleotides: 9. The CDR3 DNA follows: TGCAGCGGGGCTAGCGGGAGTCGACTCGAGCAGTACTTC. The encoded protein is CSGASGSRLEQYF.

The sample holds one count of this clone. The gene calls are TRBV4-2 and TRBJ2-1; 7 bases agree with TRBD2. V lost 0 bases, J lost 3 bases, and 5 bases stayed unmatched. CDR1 and CDR2 from the germline V gene are LGHNA and YNFKEQ. The CDR3 contains 16 residues. In nucleotides, the CDR3 is TGTGCCAGCAGCCAAGAAGGGGCTAGCGGCTACAATGAGCAGTTCTTC. Its protein is CASSQEGASGYNEQFF.

The chain carries TRBV4-1 and TRBJ1-5, with TRBD1 identical over 8 bases. The CDR3 sequence is 15 residues long. J was trimmed by 6 bases and V by 3 bases; bases with no gene match: 7. Germline CDR1 MGHRA, CDR2 YSYEKL. The CDR3 loop reads CASSHATGGSQPQHF. In DNA form, the CDR3 reads TGCGCCAGCAGCCACGCCACAGGGGGGAGTCAGCCCCAGCATTTT.

This chain connects TRBV11-2 to TRBJ2-3, with TRBD2 identical over 12 bases. Germline CDR1 reads SGHAT; CDR2 reads FQNNGV. The CDR3 covers 17 residues. The ends lost 6 bases at V and 4 bases at J; junction bases unmatched: 11. The CDR3 spells CASRFRSLAGGPDTQYF. CDR3 coding DNA: TGTGCCAGCAGATTCCGGTCTCTAGCGGGGGGGCCAGATACGCAGTATTTT.

The chain couples TRBV3-1 (or the pseudogene TRBV3-2) to TRBJ1-5; no reliable D call. Germline lookup yields CDR1 LGHDT and CDR2 YNNKEL (reference sequence). This CDR3 spans 14 amino acids. With 4 bases removed from V and 5 bases from J, the gap between germline ends came to 12 bases. The chain's CDR3 is CASSPELGDQPQHF. The CDR3 coding sequence is TGTGCCAGCAGCCCGGAGCTCGGAGATCAGCCCCAGCATTTT.

The chain recombines TRBV27 with TRBJ1-5, with TRBD1 as a possible D gene (5 bases). This CDR3 has 15 residues. Germline V CDR1 and CDR2: MNHEY, SMNVEV (reference sequence). With 2 bases removed from V and 0 bases from J, the gap between germline ends came to 8 bases. The CDR3 here is CASSLLGGSNQPQHF. In DNA form, the CDR3 reads TGTGCCAGCAGTTTACTGGGGGGTAGCAATCAGCCCCAGCATTTT.

The chain links TRBV4-2 to TRBJ1-3, with 8 positions matching TRBD1. V was clipped by 0 bases and J by 2 bases; unmatched bases: 0. CDR1 LGHNA and CDR2 YNFKEQ come from the germline V gene. The CDR3 is 15 residues long. This CDR3 reads CASSQEDRAGNTIYF. The CDR3 DNA is TGTGCCAGCAGCCAAGAGGACAGGGCTGGAAACACCATATATTTT.